Listed below are T cell receptor beta chains from one sample, sequenced in a study of identical twins' blood T cells. In TCRdb, the 5' RACE reads were re-called with MiXCR into one record per CDR3 protein. The data show fewer than 450,000 distinct CDR3 sequences, with approximately 30% seen just once and about 6.1% held by the top ten. The sample was PBMCs. Receptor source: a woman aged 18-49 years in good health. Each CDR3 is given with its conserved first and last residue. The D gene is left open where the match is weak. Some rows mark clone size as missing; the rest say once, few, many or name a class of expanded clone.

TRBJ2-3,many,TRBD2,TRBV29-1,TGCAGCGCCACGGGTCTAGCGGGGAGGACGCAGTATTTT,CSATGLAGRTQYF
TRBJ1-3,few,NA,TRBV10-3,TGTGCCATCAGTGAGTCTTTCGGCTCTGGAAACACCATATATTTT,CAISESFGSGNTIYF
TRBJ2-1,NA,NA,TRBV2,TGTGCCAGCAGTTTGTCTATTGGTGAGCAGTTCTTC,CASSLSIGEQFF
TRBJ2-7,NA,TRBD1,TRBV6-5,TGTGCCAGCAGTTGGGCAGGGGGCCACGAGCAGTACTTC,CASSWAGGHEQYF
TRBJ2-3,NA,TRBD1,TRBV20-1,TGCAGTGCCCCCAGGGGGCAGGTAGATACGCAGTATTTT,CSAPRGQVDTQYF
TRBJ2-7,NA,NA,TRBV28,TGTGCCAGCAGTTTACCCGGGACATTATACGAGCAGTACTTC,CASSLPGTLYEQYF
TRBJ2-1,few,TRBD2,TRBV3-1,TGTGCCAGCAGCCAAGGGGCTAGCGGCTCCTACAATGAGCAGTTCTTC,CASSQGASGSYNEQFF
TRBJ1-1,NA,NA,TRBV11-3,TGTGCCAGCAGCCCCGGTCGGGGGGGGAACACTGAAGCTTTCTTT,CASSPGRGGNTEAFF
TRBJ1-1,few,TRBD1,TRBV29-1,TGCAGCGTTGAGGACAGGGCGGACACTGAAGCTTTCTTT,CSVEDRADTEAFF
TRBJ2-7,NA,TRBD2,TRBV12-3/TRBV12-4,TGTGCCAGCAGTACCTCTCCGGGGGGGTACGAGCAGTACTTC,CASSTSPGGYEQYF
TRBJ1-4,NA,TRBD1,TRBV5-1,TGCGCTAGCAGCTCCCAGGGGGCTGAAAAACTGTTTTTT,CASSSQGAEKLFF
TRBJ1-1,few,NA,TRBV4-1,TGCGCCAGCAGCCAAGAGTCCGGACTCAGGGCTTTCTTT,CASSQESGLRAFF
TRBJ2-3,few,NA,TRBV20-1,TGCAGTGCTAGCGGGGCTGCAGATACGCAGTATTTT,CSASGAADTQYF
TRBJ1-1,NA,NA,TRBV9,TGTGCCAGCAGCGTAGGGATAGTAGCGATGAACACTGATGCTTTCTTT,CASSVGIVAMNTDAFF
TRBJ2-1,NA,TRBD2,TRBV5-1,TGCGCCAGCAGCCCGGGACTAGCGGGGCAATACAATGAGCAGTTCTTC,CASSPGLAGQYNEQFF
TRBJ1-5,few,TRBD1,TRBV19,TGTGCCAGTAGTATCTTACCGACAGGGTATGGACAGCCCCAGCATTTT,CASSILPTGYGQPQHF
TRBJ2-7,NA,NA,TRBV20-1,TGCAGTGCTAGAGGGCAGGTACTCTACGAGCAGTACTTC,CSARGQVLYEQYF
TRBJ1-1,NA,NA,TRBV9,TGTGCCAGCAGCGTAGAGTGGGACCTGAACACTGAAGCTTTCTTT,CASSVEWDLNTEAFF
TRBJ1-5,NA,NA,TRBV28,TGTGCCAGCAGTGTACAGGTCAATCAGCCCCAGCATTTT,CASSVQVNQPQHF
TRBJ1-1,many,NA,TRBV10-3,TGTGCCATCAGTGCCCGGGCACGGGACACTGAAGCTTTCTTT,CAISARARDTEAFF
TRBJ2-3,few,NA,TRBV20-1,TGCAGTGCTACCCCCCGTGGGGTCGAAACGCAGTATTTT,CSATPRGVETQYF
TRBJ1-4,NA,NA,TRBV6-6,TGTGCCAGCAGTTTATTACGGGGTCCTATTTTTCCCTGGGGAAAACTGTTTTTT,CASSLLRGPIFPWGKLFF
TRBJ2-1,few,NA,TRBV25-1,TGTGCCAGCAGAGGGCAGGGGACCTACAATGAGCAGTTCTTC,CASRGQGTYNEQFF
TRBJ1-4,few,NA,TRBV14,TGTGCCAGCAGCCATTCCCAGGCAAGACTGTTTTTT,CASSHSQARLFF
TRBJ2-3,many,NA,TRBV2,TGTGCCAGCAAGATCTGGGGCGGCACAGATACGCAGTATTTT,CASKIWGGTDTQYF
TRBJ2-1,NA,TRBD2,TRBV7-9,TGTGCAAGCGGGGGAAGCTCCTACAATGAGCAGTTCTTC,CASGGSSYNEQFF
TRBJ1-2,few,TRBD1,TRBV29-1,TGCAGCGTTGACGAGGACAGGGGATTGGGTGGCTACACCTTC,CSVDEDRGLGGYTF
TRBJ1-3,few,NA,TRBV10-3,TGTGCCATCAGTGAGTCGGGGGTCTCCGGAAACACCATATATTTT,CAISESGVSGNTIYF
TRBJ2-7,few,NA,TRBV20-1,TGCAGTGCTAGAGATCTCGGCAGGGCGGCCTACGAGCAGTACTTC,CSARDLGRAAYEQYF
TRBJ1-1,NA,NA,TRBV20-1,TGCAGTGCTGACAAGGGGAACACTGAAGCTTTCTTT,CSADKGNTEAFF
TRBJ2-3,few,TRBD2,TRBV11-2,TGTGCCAGCAGCTTAGTACTAGCGGGAAGGGGAGATACGCAGTATTTT,CASSLVLAGRGDTQYF
TRBJ1-3,few,NA,TRBV5-1,TGCGCCAGCAGAGGACAGCTTTCTTCTTCTGGAAACACCATATATTTT,CASRGQLSSSGNTIYF
TRBJ1-4,NA,NA,TRBV5-1,TGCGCCAGCAGCTCGGACCGGGCAACTAATGAAAAACTGTTTTTT,CASSSDRATNEKLFF
TRBJ1-2,NA,NA,TRBV6-6,TGTGCCAGCAGTTATTCGAGTTCCCATGGCTACACCTTC,CASSYSSSHGYTF
TRBJ2-7,few,NA,TRBV2,TGTGCCAGCAGCTCCGACGCTGGGAGCTACGAGCAGTACTTC,CASSSDAGSYEQYF
TRBJ2-2,few,TRBD1,TRBV5-1,TGCGCCAGCAGACATACAGGGGCCGCGGACACCGGGGAGCTGTTTTTT,CASRHTGAADTGELFF